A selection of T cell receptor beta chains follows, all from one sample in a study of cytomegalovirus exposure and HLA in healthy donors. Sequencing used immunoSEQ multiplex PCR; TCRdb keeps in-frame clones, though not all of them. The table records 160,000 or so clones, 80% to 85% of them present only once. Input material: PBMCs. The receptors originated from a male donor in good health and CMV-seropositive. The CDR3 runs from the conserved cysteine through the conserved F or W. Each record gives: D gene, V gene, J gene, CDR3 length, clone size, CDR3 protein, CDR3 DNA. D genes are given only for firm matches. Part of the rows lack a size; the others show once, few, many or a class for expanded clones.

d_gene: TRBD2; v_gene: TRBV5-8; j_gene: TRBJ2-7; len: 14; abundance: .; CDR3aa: CASSLLAGRYEQYF; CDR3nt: TGTGCCAGCAGCCTCCTAGCGGGACGGTACGAGCAGTACTTC
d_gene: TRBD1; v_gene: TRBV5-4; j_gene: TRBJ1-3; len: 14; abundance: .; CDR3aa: CASSLGQGRNTIYF; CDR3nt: TGTGCCAGCAGCTTGGGACAGGGCCGAAACACCATATATTTT
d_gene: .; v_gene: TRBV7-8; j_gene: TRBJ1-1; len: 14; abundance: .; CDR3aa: CASSPREGNTEAFF; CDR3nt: TGTGCCAGCAGCCCTCGAGAGGGGAACACTGAAGCTTTCTTT
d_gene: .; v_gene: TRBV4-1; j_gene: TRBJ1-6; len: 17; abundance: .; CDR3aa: CASSQSAGKVYNSPLHF; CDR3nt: TGCGCCAGCAGCCAATCTGCAGGGAAGGTCTATAATTCACCCCTCCACTTT
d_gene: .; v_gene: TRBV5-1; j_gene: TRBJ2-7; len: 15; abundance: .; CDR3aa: CASSLRRGFSYEQYF; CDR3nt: TGCGCCAGCAGCTTGAGGAGGGGTTTCTCCTACGAGCAGTACTTC
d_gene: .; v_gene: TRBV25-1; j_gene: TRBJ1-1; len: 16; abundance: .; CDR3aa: CASSEFWTDRNTEAFF; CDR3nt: TGTGCCAGCAGTGAATTCTGGACAGATCGCAACACTGAAGCTTTCTTT
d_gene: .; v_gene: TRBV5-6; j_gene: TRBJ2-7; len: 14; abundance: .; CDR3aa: CASSLSGHDYEQYF; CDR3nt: TGTGCCAGCAGCTTGTCCGGACACGACTACGAGCAGTACTTC
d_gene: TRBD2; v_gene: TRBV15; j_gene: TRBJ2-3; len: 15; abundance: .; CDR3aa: CATSHDGGSTDTQYF; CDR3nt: TGTGCCACCAGCCACGACGGGGGGAGCACAGATACGCAGTATTTT
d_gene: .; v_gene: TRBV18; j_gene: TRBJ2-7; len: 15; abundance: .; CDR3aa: CASSPEGSTGNEQYF; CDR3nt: TGTGCCAGCTCACCAGAAGGTTCTACAGGGAACGAGCAGTACTTC
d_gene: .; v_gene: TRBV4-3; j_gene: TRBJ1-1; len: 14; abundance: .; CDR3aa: CASSQGLGTTEAFF; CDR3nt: TGCGCCAGCAGCCAAGGACTTGGAACCACTGAAGCTTTCTTT
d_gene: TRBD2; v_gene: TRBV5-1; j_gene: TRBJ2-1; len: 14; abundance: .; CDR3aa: CASTSTSGGPEQFF; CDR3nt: TGCGCCAGCACCTCGACTAGCGGGGGCCCCGAGCAGTTCTTC
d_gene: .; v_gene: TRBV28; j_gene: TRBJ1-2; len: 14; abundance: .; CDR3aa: CASRSPDGVYGYTF; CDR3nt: TGTGCCAGCAGATCACCGGACGGGGTCTATGGCTACACCTTC
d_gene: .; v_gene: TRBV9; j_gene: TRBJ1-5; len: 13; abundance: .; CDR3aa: CASSVGRNQPQHF; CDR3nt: TGTGCCAGCAGCGTGGGCCGCAATCAGCCCCAGCATTTT
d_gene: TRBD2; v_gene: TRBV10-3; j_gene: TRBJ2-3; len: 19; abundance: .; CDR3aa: CAISETILAGDRFTDTQYF; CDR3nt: TGTGCCATCAGTGAGACGATTCTAGCGGGGGACCGATTCACAGATACGCAGTATTTT
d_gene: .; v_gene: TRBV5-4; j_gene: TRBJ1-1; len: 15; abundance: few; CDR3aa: CASSSTGRVNTEAFF; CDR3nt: TGTGCCAGCAGCTCGACAGGCAGGGTGAACACTGAAGCTTTCTTT
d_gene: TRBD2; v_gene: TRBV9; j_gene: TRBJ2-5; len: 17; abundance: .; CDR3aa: CASSVEPSGGARETQYF; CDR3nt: TGTGCCAGCAGCGTAGAGCCTAGCGGGGGGGCCCGAGAGACCCAGTACTTC
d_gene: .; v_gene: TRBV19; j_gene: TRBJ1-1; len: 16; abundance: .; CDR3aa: CASSIDRSLMNTEAFF; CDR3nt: TGTGCCAGTAGTATAGATCGGAGTCTCATGAACACTGAAGCTTTCTTT
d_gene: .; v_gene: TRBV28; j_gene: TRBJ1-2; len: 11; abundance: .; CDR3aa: CASKTLGGYTF; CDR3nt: TGTGCCAGCAAAACGTTGGGCGGCTACACCTTC
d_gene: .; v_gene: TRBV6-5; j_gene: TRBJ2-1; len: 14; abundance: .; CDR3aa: CATAGQGSYNEQFF; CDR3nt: TGTGCCACCGCCGGACAAGGCTCCTACAATGAGCAGTTCTTC
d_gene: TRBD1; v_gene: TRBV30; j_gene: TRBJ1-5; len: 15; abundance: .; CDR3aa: CAWSRTGDSNQPQHF; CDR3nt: TGTGCCTGGAGTAGGACAGGGGATAGCAATCAGCCCCAGCATTTT
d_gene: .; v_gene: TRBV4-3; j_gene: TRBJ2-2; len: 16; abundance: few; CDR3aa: CASSQGFGHNTGELFF; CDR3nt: TGCGCCAGCAGCCAAGGCTTCGGACATAACACCGGGGAGCTGTTTTTT
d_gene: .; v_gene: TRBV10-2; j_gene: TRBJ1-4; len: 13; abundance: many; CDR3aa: CASQRATNEKLFF; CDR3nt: TGCGCCAGTCAGCGAGCAACTAATGAAAAACTGTTTTTT
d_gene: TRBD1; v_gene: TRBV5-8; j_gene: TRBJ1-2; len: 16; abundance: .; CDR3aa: CASSLSWDRDGNGYTF; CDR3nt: TGTGCCAGCAGCTTGTCTTGGGACAGGGACGGTAATGGCTACACCTTC
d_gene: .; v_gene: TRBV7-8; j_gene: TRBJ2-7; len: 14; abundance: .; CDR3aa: CASSRPGLSYEQYF; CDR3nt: TGTGCCAGCAGCCGTCCGGGACTGTCCTACGAGCAGTACTTC
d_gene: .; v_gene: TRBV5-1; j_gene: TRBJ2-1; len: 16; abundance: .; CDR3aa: CASSFRAGSSYNEQFF; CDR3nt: TGCGCCAGCAGCTTTCGGGCGGGGAGCTCCTACAATGAGCAGTTCTTC
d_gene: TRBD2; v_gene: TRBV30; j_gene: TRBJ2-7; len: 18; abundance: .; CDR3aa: CAWSPRWTSGSSSYEQYF; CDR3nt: TGTGCCTGGTCCCCGAGGTGGACTAGCGGATCCAGCTCCTACGAGCAGTACTTC
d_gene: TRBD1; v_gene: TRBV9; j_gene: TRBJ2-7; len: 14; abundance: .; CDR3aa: CASSARDRGYEQYF; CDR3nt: TGTGCCAGCAGCGCCCGGGACAGGGGATACGAGCAGTACTTC
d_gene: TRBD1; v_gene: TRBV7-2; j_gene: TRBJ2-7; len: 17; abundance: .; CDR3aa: CASSLKPAGQGAYEQYF; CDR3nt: TGTGCCAGCAGCTTAAAGCCGGCTGGACAGGGAGCCTACGAGCAGTACTTC
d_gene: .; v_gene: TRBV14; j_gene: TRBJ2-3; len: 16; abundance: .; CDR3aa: CASSQGLGPSTDTQYF; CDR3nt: TGTGCCAGCAGCCAAGGTCTGGGGCCCAGCACAGATACGCAGTATTTT
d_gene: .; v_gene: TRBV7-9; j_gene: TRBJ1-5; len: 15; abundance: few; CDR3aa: CASSPVGRGNQPQHF; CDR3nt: TGTGCCAGCAGCCCCGTCGGCAGGGGCAATCAGCCCCAGCATTTT
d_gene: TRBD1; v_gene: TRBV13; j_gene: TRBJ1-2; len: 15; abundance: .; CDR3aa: CASSLGNRGSSGYTF; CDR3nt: TGTGCCAGCAGCTTAGGGAACAGGGGTAGTAGTGGCTACACCTTC
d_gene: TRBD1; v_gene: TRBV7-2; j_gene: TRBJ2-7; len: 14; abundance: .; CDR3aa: CASSVGTASYEQYF; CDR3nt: TGTGCCAGCAGCGTCGGGACAGCCTCCTACGAGCAGTACTTC
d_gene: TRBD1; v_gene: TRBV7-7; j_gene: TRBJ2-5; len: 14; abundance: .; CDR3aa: CASSPGQGRETQYF; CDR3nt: TGTGCCAGCAGTCCCGGACAGGGACGAGAGACCCAGTACTTC
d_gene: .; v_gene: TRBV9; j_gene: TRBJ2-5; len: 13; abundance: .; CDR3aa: CASSVQGQETQYF; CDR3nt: TGTGCCAGCAGCGTTCAGGGGCAGGAGACCCAGTACTTC
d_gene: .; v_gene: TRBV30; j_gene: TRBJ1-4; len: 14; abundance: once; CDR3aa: CAWRPVPTNEKLFF; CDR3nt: TGTGCCTGGAGACCGGTACCAACTAATGAAAAACTGTTTTTT
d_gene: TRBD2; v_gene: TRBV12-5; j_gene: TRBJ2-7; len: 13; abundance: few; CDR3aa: CASGSGITGEQYF; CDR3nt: TGTGCTAGTGGGAGCGGGATAACGGGGGAGCAGTACTTC
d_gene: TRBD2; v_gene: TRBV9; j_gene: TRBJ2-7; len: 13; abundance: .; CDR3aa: CASSVAAGGEQYF; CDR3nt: TGTGCCAGCAGCGTAGCAGCGGGAGGCGAGCAGTACTTC
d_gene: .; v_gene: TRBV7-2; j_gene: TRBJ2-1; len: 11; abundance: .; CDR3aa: CASSLESRQFF; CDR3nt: TGTGCCAGCAGCTTAGAGTCGCGGCAGTTCTTC
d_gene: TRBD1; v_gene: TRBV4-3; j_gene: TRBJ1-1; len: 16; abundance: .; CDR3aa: CASSQGTGPSWAEAFF; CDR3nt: TGCGCCAGCAGCCAGGGGACAGGGCCCTCCTGGGCTGAAGCTTTCTTT